This T cell receptor beta chain emerged from a study of control samples from healthy donors and cancer patients. This clone was detected once. CDR3 length equals 13 residues. The V gene's germline CDR1 is SEHNR and CDR2 FQNEAQ (reference sequence). The V end was cut by 5 bases, the J end by 4 bases, with 12 bases between. The table came from immunoSEQ multiplex PCR; TCRdb's copy has only in-frame clones and leaves some out. This table holds some 190,000 clones, approximately 91% found once. The V call is TRBV7-9, the J call TRBJ2-7; D remains unclear. Sequencing was done on a sample of blood. This TCR came from a man aged 25 to 40 in good health. CDR3 nucleotide sequence: TGTGCCAGCAGCGGTGTGGGCAGTTACGAGCAGTACTTC. It is translated as CASSGVGSYEQYF.